This T cell receptor beta chain was identified in a study of T cells in narcolepsy. Study-wide context: Enrolled donors included narcolepsy type 1 or type 2 patients and healthy controls.

Germline V lookup: CDR1 MNHEY, CDR2 SMNVEV (reference sequence). Trimming took 5 bases from V and 5 from J; bases not matched to a gene: 11. The CDR3 has 15 residues. Clones were sequenced by immunoSEQ multiplex PCR, and TCRdb holds only the in-frame ones, with some missing. Found here are about 33,000 clones, 85% to 90% of them singletons; the top ten hold roughly 1.2%. The chain combines TRBV27 with TRBJ1-1; 7 bases line up with TRBD1. Sequencing was done on a sample of CD45RA- memory CD4+ T cells from PBMCs. This TCR was recovered from a human donor with narcolepsy. CDR3 DNA: TGTGCCAGCAGTAGGAGGGGGCGTGTTGGGACTGAAGCTTTCTTT. Translation: CASSRRGRVGTEAFF.